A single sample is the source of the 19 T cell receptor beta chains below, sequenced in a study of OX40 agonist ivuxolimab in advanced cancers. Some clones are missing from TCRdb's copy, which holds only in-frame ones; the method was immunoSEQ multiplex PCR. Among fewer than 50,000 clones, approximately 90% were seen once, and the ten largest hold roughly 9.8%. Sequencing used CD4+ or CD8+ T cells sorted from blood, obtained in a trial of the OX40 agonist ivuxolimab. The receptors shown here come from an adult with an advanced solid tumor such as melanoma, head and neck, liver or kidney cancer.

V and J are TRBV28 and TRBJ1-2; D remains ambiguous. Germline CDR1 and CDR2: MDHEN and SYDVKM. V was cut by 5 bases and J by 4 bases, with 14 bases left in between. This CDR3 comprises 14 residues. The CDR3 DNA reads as TGTGCCAGCAGTCCCACCGCCTTCCCCTATGGCTACACCTTC. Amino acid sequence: CASSPTAFPYGYTF.

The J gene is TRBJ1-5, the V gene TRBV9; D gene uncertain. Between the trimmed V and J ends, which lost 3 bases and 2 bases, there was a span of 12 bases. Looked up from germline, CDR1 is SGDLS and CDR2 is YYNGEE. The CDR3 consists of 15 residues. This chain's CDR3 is CASSADTEGNQPQHF. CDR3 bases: TGTGCCAGCAGCGCAGATACGGAGGGCAATCAGCCCCAGCATTTT.

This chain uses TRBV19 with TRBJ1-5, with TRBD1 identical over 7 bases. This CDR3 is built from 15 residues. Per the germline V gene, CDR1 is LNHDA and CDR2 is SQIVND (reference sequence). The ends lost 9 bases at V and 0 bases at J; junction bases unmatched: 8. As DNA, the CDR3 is TGTGCCAGCCGGGACAGAAGTCTTAGCAATCAGCCCCAGCATTTT. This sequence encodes CASRDRSLSNQPQHF.

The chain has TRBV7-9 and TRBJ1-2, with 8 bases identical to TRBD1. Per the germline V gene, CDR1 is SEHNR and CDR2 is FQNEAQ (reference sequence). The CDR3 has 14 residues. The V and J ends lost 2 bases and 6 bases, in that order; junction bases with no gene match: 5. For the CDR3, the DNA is TGTGCCAGCAGCTTACTTCAGGGGGCCGATGGCTACACCTTC. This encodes CASSLLQGADGYTF.

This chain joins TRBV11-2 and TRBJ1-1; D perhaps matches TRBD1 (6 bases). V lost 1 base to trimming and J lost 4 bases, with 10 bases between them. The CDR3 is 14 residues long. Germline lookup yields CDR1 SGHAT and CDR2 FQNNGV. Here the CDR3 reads CASSLGGTSTEAFF. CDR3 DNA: TGTGCCAGCAGCTTAGGGGGGACAAGCACTGAAGCTTTCTTT.

As DNA, the CDR3 is TGTGCCAGCAGCGCAGGGTTCCCCGGGGAGCTGTTTTTT. This translates into CASSAGFPGELFF. The chain joins TRBV9 to TRBJ2-2; tentatively, D is TRBD1 (5 bases). The CDR3 spans 13 residues. Germline CDR1 SGDLS, CDR2 YYNGEE. Trimming took 3 bases from V and 6 from J, leaving 9 bases between them.

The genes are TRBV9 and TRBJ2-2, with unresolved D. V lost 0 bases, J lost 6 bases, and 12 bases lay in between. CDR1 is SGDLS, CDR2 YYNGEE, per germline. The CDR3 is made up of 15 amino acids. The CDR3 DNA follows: TGTGCCAGCAGCGTAGCCCATGTCGGGTCCGGGGAGCTGTTTTTT. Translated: CASSVAHVGSGELFF.

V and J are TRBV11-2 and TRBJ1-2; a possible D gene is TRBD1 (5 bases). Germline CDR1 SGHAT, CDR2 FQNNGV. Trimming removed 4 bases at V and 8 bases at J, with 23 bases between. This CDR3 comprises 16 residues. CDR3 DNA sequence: TGTGCCAGCAGCTCCGAGGCGGGGGGTGGCCTGGACGGCTACACCTTC. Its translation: CASSSEAGGGLDGYTF.

The CDR3 nucleotides read TGTGCCAGCAGCGTATCTCAGGGGAACACTGAAGCTTTCTTT. It encodes CASSVSQGNTEAFF. The chain recombines TRBV9 with TRBJ1-1, with D maybe TRBD1 (5 bases). Germline V lookup: CDR1 SGDLS, CDR2 YYNGEE. Trimming cost V 1 base and J 1 base, with 8 bases left between them. This CDR3 spans 14 amino acids.

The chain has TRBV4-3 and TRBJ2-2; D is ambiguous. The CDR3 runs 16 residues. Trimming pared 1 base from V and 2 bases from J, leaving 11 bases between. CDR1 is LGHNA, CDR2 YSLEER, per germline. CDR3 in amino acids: CASSQGTAVNTGELFF. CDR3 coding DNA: TGCGCCAGCAGCCAAGGCACCGCGGTAAACACCGGGGAGCTGTTTTTT.

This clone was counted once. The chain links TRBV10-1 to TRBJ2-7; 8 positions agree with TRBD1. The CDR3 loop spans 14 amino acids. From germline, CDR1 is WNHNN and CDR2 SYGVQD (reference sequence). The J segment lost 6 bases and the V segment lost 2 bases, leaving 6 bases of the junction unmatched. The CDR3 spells CASSEAGQGSEQYF. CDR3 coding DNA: TGCGCCAGCAGTGAGGCCGGACAGGGTAGCGAGCAGTACTTC.

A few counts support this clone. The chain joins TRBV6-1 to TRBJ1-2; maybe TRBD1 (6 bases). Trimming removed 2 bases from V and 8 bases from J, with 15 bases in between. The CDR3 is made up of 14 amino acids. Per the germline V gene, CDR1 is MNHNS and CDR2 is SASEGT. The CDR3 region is CASSEFRGARGYTF. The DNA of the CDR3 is TGTGCCAGCAGTGAATTTCGGGGGGCTCGCGGCTACACCTTC.

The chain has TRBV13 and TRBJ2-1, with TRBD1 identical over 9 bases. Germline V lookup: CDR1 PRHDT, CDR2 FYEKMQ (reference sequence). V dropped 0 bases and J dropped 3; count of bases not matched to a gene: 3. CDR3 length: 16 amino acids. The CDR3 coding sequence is TGTGCCAGCAGCTTAGGTCCGGGACAGGGCTACAATGAGCAGTTCTTC. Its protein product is CASSLGPGQGYNEQFF.

CDR3 region: CASSLGDKFGELFF. The CDR3 nucleotides are TGTGCCAGCAGCTTGGGGGATAAGTTCGGGGAGCTGTTTTTT. The chain joins TRBV7-9 to TRBJ2-2, with D tentatively TRBD1 or TRBD2 (5 bases each). This CDR3 comprises 14 residues. Germline CDR1 and CDR2: SEHNR and FQNEAQ (reference sequence). V shed 3 bases and J shed 7 bases, with 12 bases lying between them.

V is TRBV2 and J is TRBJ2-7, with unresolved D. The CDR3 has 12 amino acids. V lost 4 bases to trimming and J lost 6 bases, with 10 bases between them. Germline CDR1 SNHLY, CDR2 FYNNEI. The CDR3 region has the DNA TGTGCCAGCAGTGTTCGAGGATTCGAGCAGTACGTC. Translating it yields CASSVRGFEQYV.

The CDR3, as DNA: TGTGCCAGCAGTCAAAGGCTGGAGGGGTACAATGAGCAGTTCTTC. It translates to CASSQRLEGYNEQFF. The rearrangement uses TRBV6-6 and TRBJ2-1, with D tentatively TRBD2 (6 bases). Germline CDR1 is MNHNY and CDR2 is SVGAGI (reference sequence). The CDR3 contains 15 residues. Trimming cost V 5 bases and J 4 bases, with 15 bases left between them.

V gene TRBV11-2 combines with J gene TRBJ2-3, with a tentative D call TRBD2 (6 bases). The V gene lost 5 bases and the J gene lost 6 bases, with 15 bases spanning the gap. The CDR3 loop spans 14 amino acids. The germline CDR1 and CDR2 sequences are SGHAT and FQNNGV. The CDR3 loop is CASSQDWGVDTQYF. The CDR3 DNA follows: TGTGCCAGCAGCCAAGATTGGGGGGTGGATACGCAGTATTTT. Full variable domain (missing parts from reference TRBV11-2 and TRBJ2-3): EAGVAQSPRYKIIEKRQSVAFWCNPISGHATLYWYQQILGQGPKLLIQFQNNGVVDDSQLPKDRFSAERLKGVDSTLKIQPAKLEDSAVYLCASSQDWGVDTQYFGPGTRLTVL.

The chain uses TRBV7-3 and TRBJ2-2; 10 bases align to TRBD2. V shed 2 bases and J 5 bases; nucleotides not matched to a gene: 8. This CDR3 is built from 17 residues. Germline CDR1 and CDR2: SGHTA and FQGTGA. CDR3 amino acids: CASSLRLAGDETGELFF. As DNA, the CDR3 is TGTGCCAGCAGCTTACGGCTAGCGGGAGACGAAACCGGGGAGCTGTTTTTT.

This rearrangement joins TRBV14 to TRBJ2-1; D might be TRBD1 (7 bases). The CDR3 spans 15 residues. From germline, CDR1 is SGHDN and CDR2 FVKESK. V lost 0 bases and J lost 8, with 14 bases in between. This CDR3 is CASSQDDREVDEQFF. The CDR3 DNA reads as TGTGCCAGCAGCCAAGATGACAGGGAGGTCGATGAGCAGTTCTTC. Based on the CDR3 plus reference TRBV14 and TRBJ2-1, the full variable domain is EAGVTQFPSHSVIEKGQTVTLRCDPISGHDNLYWYRRVMGKEIKFLLHFVKESKQDESGMPNNRFLAERTGGTYSTLKVQPAELEDSGVYFCASSQDDREVDEQFFGPGTRLTVL.